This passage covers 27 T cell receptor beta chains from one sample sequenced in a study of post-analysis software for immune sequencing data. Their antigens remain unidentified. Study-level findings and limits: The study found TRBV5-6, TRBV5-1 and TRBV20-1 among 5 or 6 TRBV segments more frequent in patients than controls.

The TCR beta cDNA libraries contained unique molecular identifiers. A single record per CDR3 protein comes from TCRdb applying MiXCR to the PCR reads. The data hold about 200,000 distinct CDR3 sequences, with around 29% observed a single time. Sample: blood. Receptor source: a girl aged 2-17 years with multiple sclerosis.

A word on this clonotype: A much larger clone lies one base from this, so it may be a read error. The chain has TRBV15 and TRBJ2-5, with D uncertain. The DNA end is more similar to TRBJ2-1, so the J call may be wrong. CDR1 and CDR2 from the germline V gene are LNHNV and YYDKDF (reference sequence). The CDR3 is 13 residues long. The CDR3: CATSVYSQETQFF. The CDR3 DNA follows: TGTGCCACCTCAGTCTATTCGCAAGAGACCCAGTTCTTC.

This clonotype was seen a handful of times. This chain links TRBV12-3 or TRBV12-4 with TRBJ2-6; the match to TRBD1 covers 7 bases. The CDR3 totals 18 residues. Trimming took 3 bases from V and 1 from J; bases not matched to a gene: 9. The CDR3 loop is CASSFLGQAPSGANVLTF. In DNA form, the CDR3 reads TGTGCCAGCAGTTTTTTAGGACAGGCCCCGTCTGGGGCCAACGTCCTGACTTTC.

The CDR3 protein is CSASSGGSTGELFF. The CDR3 nucleotides read TGCAGTGCTAGTTCTGGGGGCAGCACCGGGGAGCTGTTTTTT. The chain employs TRBV20-1 and TRBJ2-2, with D tentatively TRBD1 (6 bases). The CDR3 covers 14 residues. CDR1 is DFQATT, CDR2 SNEGSKA, per germline (reference sequence). With 3 bases removed from V and 4 bases from J, the gap between germline ends came to 12 bases.

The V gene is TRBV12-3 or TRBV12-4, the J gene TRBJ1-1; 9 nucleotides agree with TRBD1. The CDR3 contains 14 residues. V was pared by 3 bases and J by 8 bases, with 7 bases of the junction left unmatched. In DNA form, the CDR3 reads TGTGCCAGCAGTTTCACAGGGGGCGCGTCAGAAGCTTTCTTT. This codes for CASSFTGGASEAFF.

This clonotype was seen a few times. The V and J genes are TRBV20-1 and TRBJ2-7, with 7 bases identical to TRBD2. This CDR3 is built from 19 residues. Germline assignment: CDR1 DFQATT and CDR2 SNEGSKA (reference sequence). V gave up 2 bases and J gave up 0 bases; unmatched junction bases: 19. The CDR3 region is CSARTTEGIVRGFSYEQYF. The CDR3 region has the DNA TGCAGTGCTAGAACTACAGAGGGAATTGTGCGGGGGTTCTCCTACGAGCAGTACTTC.

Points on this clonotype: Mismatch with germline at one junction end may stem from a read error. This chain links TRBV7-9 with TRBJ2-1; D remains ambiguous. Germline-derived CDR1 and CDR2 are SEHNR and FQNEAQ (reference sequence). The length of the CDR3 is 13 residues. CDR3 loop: CTSSPRVYNEQFF. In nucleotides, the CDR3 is TGTACCAGCAGCCCAAGGGTCTACAATGAGCAGTTCTTC.

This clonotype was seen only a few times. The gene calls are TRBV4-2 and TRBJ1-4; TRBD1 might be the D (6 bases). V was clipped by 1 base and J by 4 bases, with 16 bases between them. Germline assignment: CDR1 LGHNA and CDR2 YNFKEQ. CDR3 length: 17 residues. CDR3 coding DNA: TGTGCCAGCAGCCAAGTCACTTCCAGGGGCCGTAATGAAAAACTGTTTTTT. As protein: CASSQVTSRGRNEKLFF.

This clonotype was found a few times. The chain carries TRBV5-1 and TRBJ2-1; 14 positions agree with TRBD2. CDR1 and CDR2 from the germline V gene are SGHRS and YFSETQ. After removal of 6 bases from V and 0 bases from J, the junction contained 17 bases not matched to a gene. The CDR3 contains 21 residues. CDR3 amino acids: CASTVPTGTSGGRSSYNEQFF. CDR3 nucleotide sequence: TGCGCCAGCACCGTCCCCACCGGGACTAGCGGGGGAAGAAGCTCCTACAATGAGCAGTTCTTC.

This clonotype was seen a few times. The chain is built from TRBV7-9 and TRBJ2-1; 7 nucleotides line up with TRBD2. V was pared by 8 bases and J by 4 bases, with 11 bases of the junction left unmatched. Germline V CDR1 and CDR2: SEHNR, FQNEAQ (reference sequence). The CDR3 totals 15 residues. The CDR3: CASRLVSSGYNEQFF. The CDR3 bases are TGTGCCAGCCGCCTGGTTTCTAGCGGTTACAATGAGCAGTTCTTC.

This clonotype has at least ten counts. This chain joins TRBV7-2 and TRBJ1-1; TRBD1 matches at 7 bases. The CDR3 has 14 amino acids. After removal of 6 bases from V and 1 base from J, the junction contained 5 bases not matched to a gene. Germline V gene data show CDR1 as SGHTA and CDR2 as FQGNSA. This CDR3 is CASSPRTGNTEAFF. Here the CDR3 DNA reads TGTGCCAGCAGTCCCCGGACAGGGAACACTGAAGCTTTCTTT. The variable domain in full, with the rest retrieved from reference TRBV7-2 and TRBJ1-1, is GAGVSQSPSNKVTEKGKDVELRCDPISGHTALYWYRQSLGQGLEFLIYFQGNSAPDKSGLPSDRFSAERTGGSVSTLTIQRTQQEDSAVYLCASSPRTGNTEAFFGQGTRLTVV.

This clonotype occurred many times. The CDR3 DNA is TGTGCCAGCAGTTTAGGTTCTGGTAGCGGGAGGGCTTTGGAGCAGTTCTTC. Translation: CASSLGSGSGRALEQFF. This chain uses TRBV12-3 or TRBV12-4 with TRBJ2-1; 11 bases agree with TRBD2. Germline trimming cut 1 base from V and 10 bases from J; bases unmatched to any gene: 12. CDR3 length equals 17 residues.

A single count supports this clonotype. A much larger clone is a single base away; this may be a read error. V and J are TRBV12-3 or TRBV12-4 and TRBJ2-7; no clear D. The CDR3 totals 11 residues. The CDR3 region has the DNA TGTGCCAACAGTTCTAACCGCGGGCAGTACTTC. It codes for CANSSNRGQYF.

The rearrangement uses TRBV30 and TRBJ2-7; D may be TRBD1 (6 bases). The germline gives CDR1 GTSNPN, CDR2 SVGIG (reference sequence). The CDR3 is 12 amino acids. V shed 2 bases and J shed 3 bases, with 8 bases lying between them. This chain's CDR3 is CAWSTGFYEQYF. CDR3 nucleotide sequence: TGTGCCTGGAGTACAGGGTTCTACGAGCAGTACTTC.

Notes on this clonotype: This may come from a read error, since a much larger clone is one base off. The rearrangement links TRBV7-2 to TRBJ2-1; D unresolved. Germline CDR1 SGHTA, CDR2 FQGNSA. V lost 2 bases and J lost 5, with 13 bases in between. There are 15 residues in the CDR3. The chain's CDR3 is CASSLRQESNNEQFF. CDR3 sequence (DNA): TGTGCCAGCAGCTTAAGGCAGGAGTCTAACAATGAGCAGTTCTTC.

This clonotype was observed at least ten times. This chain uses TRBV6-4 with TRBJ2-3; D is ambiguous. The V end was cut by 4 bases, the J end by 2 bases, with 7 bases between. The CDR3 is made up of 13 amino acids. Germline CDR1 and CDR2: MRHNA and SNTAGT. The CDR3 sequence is CASSGTHTDTQYF. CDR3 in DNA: TGTGCCAGCAGTGGGACCCACACAGATACGCAGTATTTT.

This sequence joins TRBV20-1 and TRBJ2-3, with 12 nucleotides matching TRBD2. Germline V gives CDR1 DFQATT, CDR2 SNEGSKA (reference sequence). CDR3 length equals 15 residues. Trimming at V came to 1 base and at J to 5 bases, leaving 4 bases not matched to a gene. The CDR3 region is CSARVTSGSGDTQYF. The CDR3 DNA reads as TGCAGTGCTAGAGTGACTAGCGGGAGTGGAGATACGCAGTATTTT.

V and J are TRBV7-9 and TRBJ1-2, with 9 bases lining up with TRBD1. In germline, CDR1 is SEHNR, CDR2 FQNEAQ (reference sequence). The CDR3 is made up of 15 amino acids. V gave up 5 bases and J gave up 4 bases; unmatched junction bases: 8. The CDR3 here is CASSPDRGAIYGYTF. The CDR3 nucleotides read TGTGCCAGCAGCCCGGACAGGGGAGCTATCTATGGCTACACCTTC.

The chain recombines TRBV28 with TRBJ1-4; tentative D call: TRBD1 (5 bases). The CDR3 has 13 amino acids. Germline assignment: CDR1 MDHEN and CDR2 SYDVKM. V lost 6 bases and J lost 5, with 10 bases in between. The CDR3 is CASSWGVNEKLFF. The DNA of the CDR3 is TGTGCCAGCAGCTGGGGCGTAAATGAAAAACTGTTTTTT.

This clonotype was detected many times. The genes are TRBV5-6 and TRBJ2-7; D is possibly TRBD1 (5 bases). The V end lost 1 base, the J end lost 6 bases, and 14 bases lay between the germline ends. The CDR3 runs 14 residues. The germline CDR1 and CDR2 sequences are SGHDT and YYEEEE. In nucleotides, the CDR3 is TGTGCCAGCAGCTTGTGGCAGGGAATCGTCGAGCAGTACTTC. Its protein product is CASSLWQGIVEQYF.

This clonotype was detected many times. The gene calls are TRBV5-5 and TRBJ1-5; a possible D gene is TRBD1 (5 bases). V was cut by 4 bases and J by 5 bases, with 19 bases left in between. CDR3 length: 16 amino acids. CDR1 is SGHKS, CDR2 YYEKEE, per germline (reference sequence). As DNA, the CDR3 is TGTGCCAGCAGCCCCCACCCAGGGTGGGGGGATCAGCCCCAGCATTTT. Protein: CASSPHPGWGDQPQHF.

The CDR3: CSARVQGQGNQPQHF. The CDR3 coding sequence is TGCAGTGCTAGAGTACAGGGACAAGGGAATCAGCCCCAGCATTTT. This chain connects TRBV20-1 to TRBJ1-5; D is possibly TRBD1 (6 bases). This CDR3 spans 15 amino acids. V lost 1 base to trimming and J lost 4 bases, with 14 bases between them. Germline V CDR1 and CDR2: DFQATT, SNEGSKA (reference sequence).

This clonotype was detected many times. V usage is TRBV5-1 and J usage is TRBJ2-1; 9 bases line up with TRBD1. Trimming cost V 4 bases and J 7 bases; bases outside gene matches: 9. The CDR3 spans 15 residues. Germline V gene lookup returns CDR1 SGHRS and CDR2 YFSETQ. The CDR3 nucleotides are TGCGCCAGCAGCACCGGACAGGGGATTACGAATGAGCAGTTCTTC. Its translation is CASSTGQGITNEQFF. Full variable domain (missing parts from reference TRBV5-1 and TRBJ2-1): KAGVTQTPRYLIKTRGQQVTLSCSPISGHRSVSWYQQTPGQGLQFLFEYFSETQRNKGNFPGRFSGRQFSNSRSEMNVSTLELGDSALYLCASSTGQGITNEQFFGPGTRLTVL.

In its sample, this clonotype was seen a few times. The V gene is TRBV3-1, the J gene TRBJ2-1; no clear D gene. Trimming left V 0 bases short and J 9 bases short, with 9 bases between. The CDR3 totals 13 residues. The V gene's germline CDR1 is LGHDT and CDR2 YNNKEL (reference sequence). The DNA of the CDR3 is TGTGCCAGCAGCCAAGAGTCCGGAATTGAGCAGTTCTTC. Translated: CASSQESGIEQFF.

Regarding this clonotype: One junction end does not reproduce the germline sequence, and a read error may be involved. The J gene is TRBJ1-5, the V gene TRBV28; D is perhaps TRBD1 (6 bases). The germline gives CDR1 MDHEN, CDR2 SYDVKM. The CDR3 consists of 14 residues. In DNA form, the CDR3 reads TGTGCCAGCAGTTTCGGCAGGGACAATCAGCCCCTGCATTTT. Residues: CASSFGRDNQPLHF. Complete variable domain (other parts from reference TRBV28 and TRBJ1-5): DVKVTQSSRYLVKRTGEKVFLECVQDMDHENMFWYRQDPGLGLRLIYFSYDVKMKEKGDIPEGYSVSREKKERFSLILESASTNQTSMYLCASSFGRDNQPLHFGDGTRLSIL.

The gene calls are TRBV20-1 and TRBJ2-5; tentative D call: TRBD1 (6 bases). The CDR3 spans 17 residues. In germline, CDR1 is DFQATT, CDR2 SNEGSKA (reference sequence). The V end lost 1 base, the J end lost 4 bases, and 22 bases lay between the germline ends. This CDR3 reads CSARARQQGLPRETQYF. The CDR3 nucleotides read TGCAGTGCTAGAGCCAGACAACAGGGTCTCCCCCGAGAGACCCAGTACTTC.

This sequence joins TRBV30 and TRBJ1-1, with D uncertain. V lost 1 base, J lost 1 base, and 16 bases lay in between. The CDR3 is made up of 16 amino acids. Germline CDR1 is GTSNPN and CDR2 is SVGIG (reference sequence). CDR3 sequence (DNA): TGTGCCTGGAGTGGTACGGGGTTCGCCAAGAACACTGAAGCTTTCTTT. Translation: CAWSGTGFAKNTEAFF.

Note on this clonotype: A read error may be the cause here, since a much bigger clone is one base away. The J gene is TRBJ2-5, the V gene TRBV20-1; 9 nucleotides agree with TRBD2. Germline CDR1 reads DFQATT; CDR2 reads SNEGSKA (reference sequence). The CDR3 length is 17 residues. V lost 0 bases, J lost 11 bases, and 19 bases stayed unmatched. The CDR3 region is CSARDRAGLAGDNEQYF. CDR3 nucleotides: TGCAGTGCTAGAGATCGTGCCGGATTAGCGGGGGACAATGAGCAGTACTTC.